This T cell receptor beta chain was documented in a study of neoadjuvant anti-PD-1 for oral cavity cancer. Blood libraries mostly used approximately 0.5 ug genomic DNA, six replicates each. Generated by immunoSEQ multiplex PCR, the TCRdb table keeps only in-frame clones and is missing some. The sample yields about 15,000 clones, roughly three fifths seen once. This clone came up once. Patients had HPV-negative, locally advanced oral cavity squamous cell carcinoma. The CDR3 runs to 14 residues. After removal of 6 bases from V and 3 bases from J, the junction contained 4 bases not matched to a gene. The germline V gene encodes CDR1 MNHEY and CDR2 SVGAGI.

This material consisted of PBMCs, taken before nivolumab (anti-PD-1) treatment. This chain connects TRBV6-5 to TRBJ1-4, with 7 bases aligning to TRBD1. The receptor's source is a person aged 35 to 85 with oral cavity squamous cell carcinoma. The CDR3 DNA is TGTGCCAGCAGAACACAGGGGCCTAATGAAAAACTGTTTTTT. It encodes CASRTQGPNEKLFF.